In its sample, the clone carrying this TCR beta chain was seen a few times. The antigen remains undetermined. The sample holds other DNA sequences that translate to the same CDR3. Once RNA had been extracted, it was reverse transcribed into cDNA to act as the sequencing template. Sequenced by immunoSEQ multiplex PCR; TCRdb stores in-frame clones only, minus some. The sample lists approximately 120,000 clones, approximately 47% seen once, with more than 9% in the top ten. CDR1 is GTSNPN and CDR2 is SVGIG in the germline V gene (reference sequence). The CDR3 totals 12 residues. The V end lost 4 bases, the J end lost 1 base, and 7 bases lay between the germline ends. This entry belongs to a study of CD8+ T cells in alopecia areata. General study points: In lesional scalp, particularly from alopecia totalis/universalis, clonality was higher than in normal scalp.

The sequence was collected from a human donor with alopecia areata. This sequence joins TRBV30 and TRBJ2-5; D gene unclear. Sequencing input: NKG2D-low CD8+ T cells sorted from blood. The CDR3 nucleotides read TGTGCCTGGAACGGAATCCAAGAGACCCAGTACTTC. Translated, it gives CAWNGIQETQYF.